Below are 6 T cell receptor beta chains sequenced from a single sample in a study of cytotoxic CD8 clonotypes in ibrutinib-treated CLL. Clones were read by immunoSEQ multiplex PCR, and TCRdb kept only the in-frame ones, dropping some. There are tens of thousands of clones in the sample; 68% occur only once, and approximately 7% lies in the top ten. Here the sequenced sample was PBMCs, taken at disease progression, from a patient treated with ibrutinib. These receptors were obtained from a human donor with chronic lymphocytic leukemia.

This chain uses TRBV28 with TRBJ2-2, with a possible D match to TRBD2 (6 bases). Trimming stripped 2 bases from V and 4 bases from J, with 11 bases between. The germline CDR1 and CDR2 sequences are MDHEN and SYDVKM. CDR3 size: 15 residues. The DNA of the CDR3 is TGTGCCAGCAGTTTACCCGGGAGCGCCACCGGGGAGCTGTTTTTT. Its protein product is CASSLPGSATGELFF.

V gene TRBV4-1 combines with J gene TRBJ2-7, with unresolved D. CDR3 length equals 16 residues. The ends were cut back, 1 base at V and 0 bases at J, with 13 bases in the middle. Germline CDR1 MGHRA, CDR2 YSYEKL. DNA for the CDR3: TGCGCCAGCAGCCAAGGCCCAGCGCCTCTCTCCTACGAGCAGTACTTC. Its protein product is CASSQGPAPLSYEQYF.

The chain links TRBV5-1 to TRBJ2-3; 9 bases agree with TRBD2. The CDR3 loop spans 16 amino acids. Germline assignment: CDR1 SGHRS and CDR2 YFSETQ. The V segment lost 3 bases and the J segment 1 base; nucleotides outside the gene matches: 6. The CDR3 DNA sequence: TGCGCCAGCAGCTCTAATAGCGGGAGTGGCACAGATACGCAGTATTTT. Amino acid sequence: CASSSNSGSGTDTQYF.

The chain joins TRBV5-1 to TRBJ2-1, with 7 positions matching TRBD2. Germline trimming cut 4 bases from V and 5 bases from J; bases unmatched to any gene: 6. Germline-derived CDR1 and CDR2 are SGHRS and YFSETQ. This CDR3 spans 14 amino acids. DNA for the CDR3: TGCGCCAGCAGCAGCTCTAGCGGAAACAATGAGCAGTTCTTC. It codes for CASSSSSGNNEQFF.

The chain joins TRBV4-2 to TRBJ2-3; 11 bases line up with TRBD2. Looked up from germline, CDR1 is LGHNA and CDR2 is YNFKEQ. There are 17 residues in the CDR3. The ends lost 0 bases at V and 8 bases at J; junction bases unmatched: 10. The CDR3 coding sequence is TGTGCCAGCAGCCAAGATTCCACTAGCGGGAGTGATGGTACGCAGTATTTT. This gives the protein CASSQDSTSGSDGTQYF.

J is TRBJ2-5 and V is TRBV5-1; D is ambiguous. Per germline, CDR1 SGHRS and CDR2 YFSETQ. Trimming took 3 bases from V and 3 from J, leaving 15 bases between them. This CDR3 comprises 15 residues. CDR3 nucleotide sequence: TGCGCCAGCAGCTACCCTAGGAGTGGAGAAGAGACCCAGTACTTC. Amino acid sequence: CASSYPRSGEETQYF. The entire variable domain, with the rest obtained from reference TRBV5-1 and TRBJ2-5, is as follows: KAGVTQTPRYLIKTRGQQVTLSCSPISGHRSVSWYQQTPGQGLQFLFEYFSETQRNKGNFPGRFSGRQFSNSRSEMNVSTLELGDSALYLCASSYPRSGEETQYFGPGTRLLVL.